These 31 T cell receptor beta chains originate from one sample sequenced in a study of T cell repertoires in Merkel cell carcinoma. Generated by immunoSEQ multiplex PCR, the TCRdb table keeps only in-frame clones and is missing some. The data show 13,000 to 15,000 clones, with about four fifths seen just once and 17% held by the top ten. The sample taken for sequencing was tumor tissue. Receptors were obtained from an adult with Merkel cell carcinoma.

The chain recombines TRBV4-1 with TRBJ1-4; D ambiguous. The ends were cut back, 1 base at V and 4 bases at J, with 19 bases in the middle. Germline V gene sequence: CDR1 MGHRA, CDR2 YSYEKL. The CDR3 has 18 amino acids. The CDR3 region has the DNA TGCGCCAGCAGCCAAGTTCCCCTTATGGAAGGGTTTAATGAAAAACTGTTTTTT. Amino acids: CASSQVPLMEGFNEKLFF.

The chain is built from TRBV28 and TRBJ2-2; 9 bases fit TRBD1. Losses at the gene ends were 6 bases for V and 7 bases for J; bases not matched to a gene: 6. Germline V lookup: CDR1 MDHEN, CDR2 SYDVKM. The CDR3 is 14 residues long. In DNA, the CDR3 is TGTGCCAGCAGGGGGACAGGGCGGAACGGGGAGCTGTTTTTT. Encoded protein: CASRGTGRNGELFF.

This chain uses TRBV19 with TRBJ2-4; D call uncertain. V lost 3 bases and J lost 3, with 9 bases in between. The CDR3 contains 14 residues. Germline V gene data show CDR1 as LNHDA and CDR2 as SQIVND (reference sequence). CDR3 region: CASSMDSGKNIQYF. The CDR3 nucleotides read TGTGCCAGTAGTATGGATAGTGGCAAAAACATTCAGTACTTC.

This clone was detected a few times. The genes are TRBV18 and TRBJ2-1; TRBD1 matches 8 bases. The CDR3 consists of 14 residues. Per the germline V gene, CDR1 is KGHSH and CDR2 is LQKENI. Trimming at V came to 8 bases and at J to 4 bases, leaving 7 bases not matched to a gene. DNA for the CDR3: TGTGCCAGCAGTCGGACAGGGTATTACAATGAGCAGTTCTTC. Translation: CASSRTGYYNEQFF. Using reference TRBV18 and TRBJ2-1 for the parts outside the CDR3, the full variable domain is NAGVMQNPRHLVRRRGQEARLRCSPMKGHSHVYWYRQLPEEGLKFMVYLQKENIIDESGMPKERFSAEFPKEGPSILRIQQVVRGDSAAYFCASSRTGYYNEQFFGPGTRLTVL.

This sequence joins TRBV5-4 and TRBJ2-7; 8 bases map to TRBD1. This CDR3 contains 15 residues. Germline V gives CDR1 SGHNT, CDR2 YYREEE (reference sequence). V lost 0 bases, J lost 6 bases, and 8 bases stayed unmatched. In nucleotides, the CDR3 is TGTGCCAGCAGCTTGGTTGAGACAGGGGAGCCCGAGCAGTACTTC. It translates to CASSLVETGEPEQYF. The variable domain in full, completed from reference TRBV5-4 and TRBJ2-7, reads ETGVTQSPTHLIKTRGQQVTLRCSSQSGHNTVSWYQQALGQGPQFIFQYYREEENGRGNFPPRFSGLQFPNYSSELNVNALELDDSALYLCASSLVETGEPEQYFGPGTRLTVT.

This clone was counted a few times. CDR3 DNA sequence: TGTGCCAGCACCAATGGGGGGCTCCGATCACCCCTCCACTTT. Its translation: CASTNGGLRSPLHF. The chain uses TRBV3-1 (or the pseudogene TRBV3-2) and TRBJ1-6; D is perhaps TRBD1 (6 bases). The CDR3 contains 14 residues. Germline CDR1 LGHDT, CDR2 YNNKEL (reference sequence). The V gene lost 7 bases and the J gene lost 10 bases, with 17 bases spanning the gap.

V and J are TRBV2 and TRBJ1-3; 7 positions match TRBD1. This CDR3 comprises 16 residues. Germline-derived CDR1 and CDR2 are SNHLY and FYNNEI. Trimming removed 5 bases from V and 0 bases from J; junction bases left unmatched: 7. The CDR3 region is CASSLQGGSSGNTIYF. The CDR3 region has the DNA TGTGCCAGCAGTTTGCAGGGGGGAAGCTCTGGAAACACCATATATTTT.

The table lists this clone with a few counts. Here the CDR3 DNA reads TGCAGCGCCTTAGGCGGCTATGGCTACACCTTC. Its protein is CSALGGYGYTF. This rearrangement joins TRBV29-1 to TRBJ1-2, with unresolved D. The V gene lost 7 bases and the J gene lost 4 bases, with 10 bases spanning the gap. This CDR3 region has 11 residues. Germline CDR1 and CDR2: SQVTM and ANQGSEA.

This clone was counted a few times. The rearrangement joins TRBV3-1 (or the pseudogene TRBV3-2) to TRBJ1-3, with D unresolved. The CDR3 contains 14 residues. Germline V gene data show CDR1 as LGHDT and CDR2 as YNNKEL (reference sequence). Deletions cut 4 bases from V and 4 bases from J, with 11 bases between. CDR3 sequence (DNA): TGTGCCAGCAGCCCGCAAGTGGGAGGAAACACCATATATTTT. It specifies CASSPQVGGNTIYF.

This clone was counted a few times. The CDR3 protein is CASSSPHSGFYGYTF. The CDR3 region has the DNA TGTGCCAGCAGTTCCCCACATTCGGGGTTCTATGGCTACACCTTC. The rearrangement joins TRBV28 to TRBJ1-2; D remains unclear. CDR3 length equals 15 residues. Germline loops: CDR1 MDHEN, CDR2 SYDVKM. The V gene lost 4 bases and the J gene lost 4 bases, with 16 bases spanning the gap.

In this sample, this clone turned up once. J is TRBJ2-2 and V is TRBV7-9; D may be TRBD1 (5 bases). V was pared by 5 bases and J by 2 bases, with 15 bases between. CDR3 length equals 16 residues. From germline, CDR1 is SEHNR and CDR2 FQNEAQ (reference sequence). CDR3 coding DNA: TGTGCCAGCAGCCCATCCATAGACAGAAACACCGGGGAGCTGTTTTTT. Its translation is CASSPSIDRNTGELFF. Full variable domain (remainder filled in from reference TRBV7-9 and TRBJ2-2): DTGVSQNPRHKITKRGQNVTFRCDPISEHNRLYWYRQTLGQGPEFLTYFQNEAQLEKSRLLSDRFSAERPKGSFSTLEIQRTEQGDSAMYLCASSPSIDRNTGELFFGEGSRLTVL.

J is TRBJ1-1 and V is TRBV5-1; possible D gene TRBD1, 5 bases. The V gene's germline CDR1 is SGHRS and CDR2 YFSETQ. The CDR3 has 14 residues. V was clipped by 3 bases and J by 8 bases, with 17 bases between them. This CDR3 reads CASSSTSQGSEAFF. As DNA, the CDR3 is TGCGCCAGCAGCTCCACCTCCCAGGGTTCCGAAGCTTTCTTT.

This chain connects TRBV2 to TRBJ1-1; maybe TRBD1 (5 bases). CDR3 length: 17 residues. Between the trimmed V and J ends, which lost 7 bases and 0 bases, there was a span of 21 bases. From germline, CDR1 is SNHLY and CDR2 FYNNEI. The CDR3: CASTLGQGAQMNTEAFF. The DNA for the CDR3 is TGTGCCAGCACCCTAGGGCAGGGAGCACAAATGAACACTGAAGCTTTCTTT.

The genes are TRBV4-3 and TRBJ1-2; maybe TRBD1 (5 bases). From germline, CDR1 is LGHNA and CDR2 YSLEER. The CDR3 runs to 14 residues. Trimming shortened V by 2 bases and J by 4 bases, and 11 bases separated the two germline ends. Here the CDR3 reads CASSQRAGPYGYTF. CDR3 DNA sequence: TGCGCCAGCAGCCAAAGGGCAGGGCCCTATGGCTACACCTTC.

The chain combines TRBV7-6 with TRBJ2-2; perhaps TRBD1 as D (6 bases). The CDR3 totals 15 residues. Germline V gene sequence: CDR1 SGHVS, CDR2 FNYEAQ. V dropped 0 bases and J dropped 3 bases, with 8 bases sitting between them. CDR3 sequence (DNA): TGTGCCAGCAGCTTAGCGAAGGGGGACACCGGGGAGCTGTTTTTT. Translating it yields CASSLAKGDTGELFF.

This chain connects TRBV9 to TRBJ1-3, with 9 bases aligning to TRBD1. Germline assignment: CDR1 SGDLS and CDR2 YYNGEE. The CDR3 loop spans 16 amino acids. Unmatched junction bases numbered 5, after V lost 0 bases and J lost 4 bases. CDR3 residues: CASSVATGQGGNTIYF. The CDR3 DNA reads as TGTGCCAGCAGCGTAGCCACGGGACAGGGAGGAAACACCATATATTTT.

The chain employs TRBV12-3 or TRBV12-4 and TRBJ1-2, with D tentatively TRBD1 (5 bases). V was shortened by 8 bases and J by 7 bases, with 8 bases between the two germline ends. The CDR3 is 10 residues long. The CDR3 region is CASSGGGYTF. The CDR3 nucleotides are TGTGCCAGCTCGGGGGGTGGCTACACCTTC.

The chain links TRBV12-3 or TRBV12-4 to TRBJ2-3, with D unresolved. The CDR3 has 13 residues. With 6 bases removed from V and 4 bases from J, the gap between germline ends came to 11 bases. The CDR3 DNA reads as TGTGCCAGCAGGGCCTCTAGTTCAGATACGCAGTATTTT. Amino acid sequence: CASRASSSDTQYF.

The genes are TRBV27 and TRBJ2-1; D may be TRBD1 (5 bases). Trimming removed 8 bases at V and 5 bases at J, with 16 bases between. Germline V CDR1 and CDR2: MNHEY, SMNVEV (reference sequence). This CDR3 region has 14 residues. The CDR3 region is CASGLQWGNNEQFF. The CDR3 coding sequence is TGTGCCAGCGGCCTTCAGTGGGGCAACAATGAGCAGTTCTTC.

The sample holds one count of this clone. The rearrangement links TRBV7-6 to TRBJ2-1; TRBD1 matches at 9 bases. Germline CDR1 is SGHVS and CDR2 is FNYEAQ. Trimming cost V 0 bases and J 8 bases; bases outside gene matches: 11. CDR3 size: 17 residues. CDR3 nucleotides: TGTGCCAGCAGCTTAGCCCTCGCACAGGGGGCGGAGTATGAGCAGTTCTTC. It translates to CASSLALAQGAEYEQFF.

The rearrangement joins TRBV28 to TRBJ1-1; D unclear. Germline loops: CDR1 MDHEN, CDR2 SYDVKM. Deletions cut 5 bases from V and 1 base from J, with 11 bases between. This CDR3 has 14 residues. The CDR3 DNA sequence: TGTGCCAGCAGTGAACAGAAGGGGAACACTGAAGCTTTCTTT. Its translation is CASSEQKGNTEAFF.

V gene TRBV27 combines with J gene TRBJ2-4, with unresolved D. Trimming took 6 bases from V and 0 from J, leaving 6 bases between them. Germline V gene data show CDR1 as MNHEY and CDR2 as SMNVEV (reference sequence). The CDR3 spans 13 residues. CDR3 in amino acids: CASSTLAKNIQYF. The CDR3 nucleotides are TGTGCCAGCAGCACCCTAGCCAAAAACATTCAGTACTTC.

The chain employs TRBV9 and TRBJ2-3; 12 nucleotides align to TRBD2. Germline V gene sequence: CDR1 SGDLS, CDR2 YYNGEE. This CDR3 has 18 amino acids. Trimming at V came to 3 bases and at J to 0 bases, leaving 8 bases not matched to a gene. CDR3 region: CASSETSGGFVSTDTQYF. The DNA of the CDR3 is TGTGCCAGCAGCGAAACTAGCGGGGGGTTTGTCAGCACAGATACGCAGTATTTT.

This chain links TRBV7-9 with TRBJ1-3; no reliable D call. The V and J ends lost 5 bases and 0 bases respectively, with 11 bases between them. Germline V CDR1 and CDR2: SEHNR, FQNEAQ (reference sequence). This CDR3 spans 15 amino acids. CDR3 DNA sequence: TGTGCCAGCAGCGGAAGTGGTTTCTCTGGAAACACCATATATTTT. Its protein is CASSGSGFSGNTIYF. Using reference TRBV7-9 and TRBJ1-3 for the parts outside the CDR3, the full variable domain is DTGVSQNPRHKITKRGQNVTFRCDPISEHNRLYWYRQTLGQGPEFLTYFQNEAQLEKSRLLSDRFSAERPKGSFSTLEIQRTEQGDSAMYLCASSGSGFSGNTIYFGEGSWLTVV.

The chain combines TRBV11-1 with TRBJ2-1, with D perhaps matching TRBD2 (5 bases). Germline V gene sequence: CDR1 SGHAT, CDR2 FQDESV (reference sequence). The CDR3 covers 16 residues. Trimming removed 5 bases from V and 3 bases from J, with 17 bases in between. CDR3 DNA: TGTGCCAGCAGCCCGGGGTCGTCGGTTCACTACAATGAGCAGTTCTTC. Protein product: CASSPGSSVHYNEQFF.

This chain links TRBV7-9 with TRBJ1-5, with D unresolved. V lost 1 base and J 3 bases, leaving 13 bases between the germline ends. The germline gives CDR1 SEHNR, CDR2 FQNEAQ (reference sequence). CDR3 length: 16 amino acids. This chain's CDR3 is CASSLGGGSPNQPQHF. CDR3 bases: TGTGCCAGCAGCTTAGGGGGAGGGAGTCCCAATCAGCCCCAGCATTTT. Complete variable domain (other parts from reference TRBV7-9 and TRBJ1-5): DTGVSQNPRHKITKRGQNVTFRCDPISEHNRLYWYRQTLGQGPEFLTYFQNEAQLEKSRLLSDRFSAERPKGSFSTLEIQRTEQGDSAMYLCASSLGGGSPNQPQHFGDGTRLSIL.

The chain has TRBV7-9 and TRBJ2-5; D remains ambiguous. V gave up 5 bases and J gave up 5 bases, with 12 bases separating them. Germline CDR1 is SEHNR and CDR2 is FQNEAQ (reference sequence). CDR3 length equals 13 residues. CDR3 amino acids: CASSPDPRETQYF. CDR3 coding DNA: TGTGCCAGCAGCCCCGACCCGAGGGAGACCCAGTACTTC.

The table lists this clone with a count of one. The chain links TRBV15 to TRBJ1-4; D gene ambiguous. Germline lookup yields CDR1 LNHNV and CDR2 YYDKDF (reference sequence). The ends were cut back, 5 bases at V and 8 bases at J, with 15 bases in the middle. The CDR3 runs 14 residues. The chain's CDR3 is CATSSQTKEEKLFF. The CDR3 DNA reads TGTGCCACCAGCTCCCAAACGAAGGAGGAAAAACTGTTTTTT.

This chain joins TRBV7-8 and TRBJ1-5; 9 positions match TRBD1. J gave up 7 bases and V 5 bases, and 12 bases lay outside the gene matches. The CDR3 runs 16 residues. In germline, CDR1 is SGHVS, CDR2 FQNEAQ. DNA for the CDR3: TGTGCCAGCAGCAAATCCGGGACAGGGAACTTCCAGCCCCAGCATTTT. It specifies CASSKSGTGNFQPQHF.

The V and J genes are TRBV29-1 and TRBJ1-2; 10 nucleotides line up with TRBD1. The CDR3 is 13 residues long. CDR1 is SQVTM, CDR2 ANQGSEA, per germline. J lost 7 bases, V lost 1 base, and 3 bases had no gene match. The CDR3 here is CSVEGQGALGYTF. CDR3 nucleotides: TGCAGCGTTGAAGGACAGGGGGCGCTTGGCTACACCTTC.

The chain uses TRBV5-8 and TRBJ1-3; 7 bases agree with TRBD1. The junction had 4 bases not matched to a gene; V was cut back by 3 bases and J by 4 bases. The CDR3 is 14 residues long. Germline V gene data show CDR1 as SGHTS and CDR2 as YDEGEE. CDR3 in amino acids: CASSSPGQGNTIYF. CDR3 sequence (DNA): TGTGCCAGCAGCTCGCCGGGACAGGGAAACACCATATATTTT.